The rows below give T cell receptor beta chains drawn from one sample of a study of shared clonotypes between healthy human individuals. The data were produced by immunoSEQ multiplex PCR, yet TCRdb's version contains in-frame clones alone and is incomplete. The table shows about 700,000 clones, with roughly nine tenths occurring only once. The source material was naive CD8+ T cells sorted from blood. The source of these receptors is a young man in good health. Both conserved end residues are part of each CDR3. A D gene is named only where the DNA matches it firmly. Clone size is given for some rows only: seen once, a few or many times, or a class if the clone is expanded.

>TRBD2|TRBV28|NA|TRBJ2-7
CASSPMLGLAYEQYF
TGTGCCAGCAGTCCCATGCTCGGACTAGCCTACGAGCAGTACTTC
>NA|TRBV28|NA|TRBJ1-5
CASSLRRVSNQPQHF
TGTGCCAGCAGTTTAAGGCGGGTATCAAATCAGCCCCAGCATTTT
>NA|TRBV27|few|TRBJ1-5
CASSLGVNQPQHF
TGTGCCAGCAGTTTAGGGGTTAATCAGCCCCAGCATTTT
>TRBD2|TRBV11-3|NA|TRBJ2-1
CASSSDSGRPYNEQFF
TGTGCCAGCAGCTCTGATAGCGGGAGGCCATACAATGAGCAGTTCTTC
>TRBD2|TRBV19|few|TRBJ2-3
CASSRASGTDTQYF
TGTGCCAGTAGTCGGGCTAGCGGGACAGATACGCAGTATTTT
>TRBD2|TRBV7-6|NA|TRBJ2-7
CASSFSSGKAYEQYF
TGTGCCAGCAGCTTTTCTAGCGGGAAAGCCTACGAGCAGTACTTC
>NA|TRBV15|NA|TRBJ2-7
CATSRDSGNEQYF
TGTGCCACCAGCAGAGATAGTGGAAACGAGCAGTACTTC
>NA|TRBV29-1|NA|TRBJ2-7
CSVEGSDDWKQYF
TGCAGCGTTGAAGGGTCAGATGATTGGAAGCAGTACTTC
>NA|TRBV18|NA|TRBJ2-1
CASSPPTVVPGDNEQFF
TGTGCCAGCTCACCACCGACGGTCGTGCCAGGGGACAATGAGCAGTTCTTC
>NA|TRBV19|NA|TRBJ1-1
CASSAYRVRNTEAFF
TGTGCCAGTAGTGCCTACAGGGTCCGTAACACTGAAGCTTTCTTT
>NA|TRBV5-1|NA|TRBJ1-1
CASSHPNTEAFF
TGCGCCAGCAGCCACCCGAACACTGAAGCTTTCTTT
>NA|TRBV27|NA|TRBJ2-1
CASSTRPRASPVF
TGTGCCAGCAGTACTAGACCCCGGGCAAGTCCGGTCTTC
>TRBD2|TRBV7-8|NA|TRBJ2-2
CASSLTAGGPRELFF
TGTGCCAGCAGCTTAACGGCGGGAGGGCCCCGGGAGCTGTTTTTT
>NA|TRBV4-1|NA|TRBJ2-1
CASSQAGSLTEQFF
TGCGCCAGCAGCCAAGCCGGGTCTCTCACTGAGCAGTTCTTC
>NA|TRBV27|NA|TRBJ2-7
CASSLGLQTYEQYF
TGTGCCAGCAGTTTAGGCCTACAAACCTACGAGCAGTACTTC
>TRBD2|TRBV2|NA|TRBJ2-2
CASSEPETGLAPPNTGELFF
TGTGCCAGCAGTGAACCGGAGACGGGACTAGCCCCCCCGAACACCGGGGAGCTGTTTTTT
>NA|TRBV2|NA|TRBJ2-6
CASSGFSSDSGANVLTF
TGTGCCAGCAGTGGGTTCAGTTCAGACTCTGGGGCCAACGTCCTGACTTTC
>TRBD1|TRBV29-1|NA|TRBJ2-1
CSVEWMGNHRGTYNEQFF
TGCAGCGTTGAATGGATGGGGAACCACAGGGGAACCTACAATGAGCAGTTCTTC
>NA|TRBV27|NA|TRBJ2-7
CASSPYSVGYEQYF
TGTGCCAGCAGTCCATATAGCGTTGGGTACGAGCAGTACTTC
>TRBD2|TRBV7-9|NA|TRBJ2-7
CASSFPGRGHYEQYF
TGTGCCAGCAGCTTCCCCGGGAGGGGACACTACGAGCAGTACTTC
>NA|TRBV4-1|NA|TRBJ1-4
CASGDLRTTNEKLFF
TGCGCCAGCGGAGACCTTAGAACAACTAATGAAAAACTGTTTTTT
>NA|TRBV9|few|TRBJ1-2
CASSGPGYTF
TGTGCCAGCAGCGGGCCTGGCTACACCTTC
>NA|TRBV11-3|NA|TRBJ1-1
CASSLRKGQGVDTEAFF
TGTGCCAGCAGCTTACGGAAAGGGCAGGGTGTGGACACTGAAGCTTTCTTT
>TRBD2|TRBV15|once|TRBJ2-1
CATSREGGRSLIHNEQFF
TGTGCCACCAGCAGAGAAGGCGGGAGGTCCCTTATTCACAATGAGCAGTTCTTC
>NA|TRBV2|once|TRBJ2-7
CASKGGLGEQYF
TGTGCCAGCAAGGGGGGCCTGGGCGAGCAGTACTTC
>NA|TRBV7-2|NA|TRBJ1-2
CASSLKGLRRGYTF
TGTGCCAGCAGCTTAAAGGGACTTCGGCGGGGCTACACCTTC
>NA|TRBV29-1|few|TRBJ2-3
CSVAGDRTDTQYF
TGCAGCGTTGCAGGGGACCGCACAGATACGCAGTATTTT
>NA|TRBV7-9|once|TRBJ2-1
CASSLVFGGEQFF
TGTGCCAGCAGCTTAGTGTTCGGGGGTGAGCAGTTCTTC
>NA|TRBV6-1|NA|TRBJ2-7
CASSAGTGVLYEQYF
TGTGCCAGCAGTGCCGGAACAGGAGTACTCTACGAGCAGTACTTC